Listed here are 28 T cell receptor beta chains from one sample, sequenced in a study of blood T cells in healthy people across ages. Alongside a J-beta primer mix, a sample-barcoded 5' primer served in a second PCR lasting roughly 6 to 12 cycles. From the 5' RACE reads, TCRdb called clonotypes with MiXCR, one entry per CDR3 protein. The table shows 1.5 million to 2 million distinct CDR3 sequences, with roughly 43% occurring only once. Sequenced: blood. All receptors come from a human donor in good health.

This clonotype has more than one count but fewer than ten. One end of the junction varies from germline; a read error may be responsible. This chain connects TRBV6-5 to TRBJ2-7; unclear D gene. CDR3 length equals 18 residues. Per germline, CDR1 MNHEY and CDR2 SVGAGI. The CDR3 here is CASSYSSASPKSSYKQYF. The CDR3 nucleotides read TGTGCCAGCAGTTACTCGTCAGCCAGCCCCAAAAGCTCCTACAAGCAGTACTTC.

In its sample, this clonotype was seen once. Since a much larger clone is just one base distant, this may be a read error. The chain combines TRBV7-2 with TRBJ2-3; D is possibly TRBD1 or TRBD2 (5 bases each). The CDR3 loop spans 15 amino acids. Between the trimmed V and J ends, which lost 5 bases and 1 base, there was a span of 13 bases. Germline V gene data show CDR1 as SGHTA and CDR2 as FQGNSA. CDR3 DNA sequence: TGTGCCAGCAGCCCGGGACGGGCGGGCACAGATACGCAGTATTTT. Amino acid sequence: CASSPGRAGTDTQYF.

The chain employs TRBV15 and TRBJ1-2; D unclear. V was clipped by 1 base and J by 0 bases, with 12 bases between them. This CDR3 region has 16 residues. Germline assignment: CDR1 LNHNV and CDR2 YYDKDF (reference sequence). The CDR3 DNA sequence: TGTGCCACCAGCAGAGTCCGAGCGGATTCTAACTATGGCTACACCTTC. It yields the protein CATSRVRADSNYGYTF.

The chain carries TRBV12-3 or TRBV12-4 and TRBJ2-3; TRBD2 might be the D (5 bases). The CDR3 is 15 residues long. The V end lost 6 bases, the J end lost 1 base, and 14 bases lay between the germline ends. In DNA, the CDR3 is TGTGCCAGCAGGCCCCCCGGGGTTGGCACAGATACGCAGTATTTT. This codes for CASRPPGVGTDTQYF.

This clonotype was counted once. In nucleotides, the CDR3 is TGTGCCAGCATTGGGGACGCGACATTTAACTATGGCTACACCTTC. This gives the protein CASIGDATFNYGYTF. The rearrangement joins TRBV2 to TRBJ1-2; possibly TRBD1 for D (5 bases). Per the germline V gene, CDR1 is SNHLY and CDR2 is FYNNEI. V was clipped by 7 bases and J by 1 base, with 16 bases between them. This CDR3 has 15 amino acids.

On this clonotype itself: A read error may account for a junction end that differs from germline. The chain combines TRBV7-2 with TRBJ2-7, with a weak D call TRBD1 (6 bases). Germline CDR1 and CDR2: SGHTA and FQGNSA. The CDR3 extends over 16 amino acids. The CDR3 protein is CANSLVGQLSAYEQYF. CDR3 in DNA: TGTGCCAACAGCTTAGTTGGACAGCTATCCGCGTACGAGCAGTACTTC.

The gene calls are TRBV13 and TRBJ2-4; either TRBD1 or TRBD2 may fit D (6 bases each). The DNA matches TRBJ2-7 better at its end, which makes the J call doubtful. CDR1 and CDR2 (germline): PRHDT, FYEKMQ (reference sequence). This CDR3 has 14 residues. CDR3 protein: CASSLRGQAHEQYF. CDR3 sequence (DNA): TGTGCCAGCAGCTTACGGGGGCAGGCACACGAGCAGTACTTC.

As concerns this clonotype: A much larger clone differs by one base, so this may be a read error. The chain recombines TRBV29-1 with TRBJ2-1; tentative D call: TRBD1 (7 bases). Germline CDR1 and CDR2: SQVTM and ANQGSEA. V lost 3 bases and J 5 bases, leaving 14 bases between the germline ends. The CDR3 runs to 14 residues. DNA of the CDR3: TGCAGCGTTGAGGCGGGACAGCTAAACAATGAGCAGTTCTTC. Translation: CSVEAGQLNNEQFF.

This clonotype has at least ten counts. The V call is TRBV29-1, the J call TRBJ2-7, with 8 bases aligning to TRBD2. V trimming: 4 bases; J trimming: 5 bases; junction bases outside the gene matches: 10. The CDR3 is 14 residues long. In germline, CDR1 is SQVTM, CDR2 ANQGSEA. This CDR3 reads CSVGSRGGYDEQYF. The CDR3 DNA sequence: TGCAGCGTTGGGTCCCGGGGGGGCTACGACGAGCAGTACTTC.

This clonotype occurred once. The genes are TRBV5-1 and TRBJ1-1; D gene unclear. The CDR3 has 13 amino acids. V lost 0 bases and J lost 7, with 10 bases in between. Germline V gene data show CDR1 as SGHRS and CDR2 as YFSETQ. CDR3 sequence: CASSLEWEGEAFF. CDR3 DNA: TGCGCCAGCAGCTTGGAATGGGAAGGTGAAGCTTTCTTT.

This sequence joins TRBV5-5 and TRBJ1-5, with D perhaps TRBD1 (6 bases). V lost 6 bases, J lost 6 bases, and 16 bases lay in between. In germline, CDR1 is SGHKS, CDR2 YYEKEE (reference sequence). This CDR3 comprises 14 residues. CDR3 sequence reads: CASTPGGGGQPQHF. The CDR3 DNA sequence: TGTGCCAGCACCCCCGGGGGAGGGGGTCAGCCCCAGCATTTT.

The table lists this clonotype with a few counts. V and J are TRBV7-2 and TRBJ1-6; the D gene is possibly TRBD1 (5 bases). This CDR3 has 17 residues. Germline CDR1 and CDR2: SGHTA and FQGNSA. The ends were cut back, 1 base at V and 8 bases at J, with 18 bases in the middle. The CDR3: CASSLVGGAALDSPLHF. The CDR3 nucleotides are TGTGCCAGCAGCTTAGTAGGAGGGGCGGCTTTGGATTCACCCCTCCACTTT. The whole variable domain, remainder taken from reference TRBV7-2 and TRBJ1-6, is GAGVSQSPSNKVTEKGKDVELRCDPISGHTALYWYRQSLGQGLEFLIYFQGNSAPDKSGLPSDRFSAERTGGSVSTLTIQRTQQEDSAVYLCASSLVGGAALDSPLHFGNGTRLTVT.

The rearrangement joins TRBV28 to TRBJ2-1, with D hard to call. Trimming left V 1 base short and J 9 bases short, with 10 bases between. Germline V gene sequence: CDR1 MDHEN, CDR2 SYDVKM. The CDR3 loop spans 13 amino acids. This CDR3 is CASSLLESTEQFF. CDR3 nucleotide sequence: TGTGCCAGCAGTTTATTAGAGTCGACTGAGCAGTTCTTC. Using reference TRBV28 and TRBJ2-1 for the parts outside the CDR3, the full variable domain is DVKVTQSSRYLVKRTGEKVFLECVQDMDHENMFWYRQDPGLGLRLIYFSYDVKMKEKGDIPEGYSVSREKKERFSLILESASTNQTSMYLCASSLLESTEQFFGPGTRLTVL.

The rearrangement joins TRBV7-9 to TRBJ2-5; no firm D call. V shed 5 bases and J shed 5 bases, with 15 bases lying between them. The CDR3 spans 14 residues. Germline V gene data show CDR1 as SEHNR and CDR2 as FQNEAQ (reference sequence). The CDR3 DNA reads TGTGCCAGCAGCCCCAACTTTTTGGAGGAGACCCAGTACTTC. Protein sequence: CASSPNFLEETQYF.

The chain uses TRBV4-1 and TRBJ1-1, with no clear D. This CDR3 is 14 amino acids long. The germline V gene has CDR1 MGHRA and CDR2 YSYEKL. Trimming cost V 1 base and J 5 bases, with 11 bases left between them. Here the CDR3 reads CASSQVPSRTEAFF. The CDR3 bases are TGCGCCAGCAGCCAAGTCCCGAGTCGTACTGAAGCTTTCTTT.

To note about this clonotype: This may be a read error, as it is one base from a much larger clone. The gene calls are TRBV5-4 and TRBJ2-5, with 7 positions matching TRBD1. J lost 11 bases, V lost 4 bases, and 8 bases had no gene match. Germline V gene sequence: CDR1 SGHNT, CDR2 YYREEE (reference sequence). The CDR3 spans 12 residues. This chain's CDR3 is CASSLLTGSQYF. In DNA form, the CDR3 reads TGTGCCAGCAGCCTATTGACAGGGAGTCAGTACTTC. Complete variable domain (other parts from reference TRBV5-4 and TRBJ2-5): ETGVTQSPTHLIKTRGQQVTLRCSSQSGHNTVSWYQQALGQGPQFIFQYYREEENGRGNFPPRFSGLQFPNYSSELNVNALELDDSALYLCASSLLTGSQYFGPGTRLLVL.

CDR3 nucleotide sequence: TGTGCCACCACTCAGGATCTCAGGGCGGATAGCAATCAGCCCCAGCATTTT. Encoded protein: CATTQDLRADSNQPQHF. The chain combines TRBV7-3 with TRBJ1-5; TRBD1 is a possible D gene (5 bases). The CDR3 has 17 amino acids. V dropped 10 bases and J dropped 0 bases, with 22 bases sitting between them. The germline V gene encodes CDR1 SGHTA and CDR2 FQGTGA.

The chain carries TRBV11-2 and TRBJ2-6; tentative D call: TRBD2 (6 bases). V gave up 4 bases and J gave up 19 bases, with 14 bases separating them. Germline V gene lookup returns CDR1 SGHAT and CDR2 FQNNGV. CDR3 size: 11 residues. CDR3 amino acids: CASSSTMRGTF. Written as DNA, the CDR3 is TGTGCCAGCAGCTCAACGATGCGGGGCACTTTC.

The V and J genes are TRBV7-2 and TRBJ2-1; 9 bases align to TRBD1. The CDR3 length is 15 residues. Germline V CDR1 and CDR2: SGHTA, FQGNSA. The V gene end was trimmed by 6 bases and the J gene end by 12 bases; junction bases not matched to a gene: 15. The CDR3 region has the DNA TGTGCCAGCAGTCAACAGGGGGCAGATGCCTATGGGCAGTTCTTC. Its translation: CASSQQGADAYGQFF. Together with reference TRBV7-2 and TRBJ2-1, the CDR3 gives the full variable domain: GAGVSQSPSNKVTEKGKDVELRCDPISGHTALYWYRQSLGQGLEFLIYFQGNSAPDKSGLPSDRFSAERTGGSVSTLTIQRTQQEDSAVYLCASSQQGADAYGQFFGPGTRLTVL.

This clonotype was counted a few times. The chain is built from TRBV21-1 and TRBJ1-4; the table's D gene call, TRBD1, was not cross checked with the DNA. TRBV21-1 is classified as a pseudogene. The CDR3 spans 18 residues. CDR3 sequence reads: CASSKEGKRRQGNEKLFF. The CDR3 DNA follows: TGTGCCAGCAGCAAAGAGGGTAAAAGGAGACAGGGTAATGAAAAACTGTTTTTT.

The J gene is TRBJ1-2, the V gene TRBV5-5; TRBD1 is a possible D gene (5 bases). Between the trimmed V and J ends, which lost 6 bases and 7 bases, there was a span of 16 bases. Germline CDR1 and CDR2: SGHKS and YYEKEE (reference sequence). This CDR3 region has 13 residues. CDR3 in amino acids: CASTSWGGSGYTF. CDR3 in DNA: TGTGCCAGCACCTCGTGGGGGGGATCTGGCTACACCTTC.

The gene calls are TRBV20-1 and TRBJ2-7; D perhaps matches TRBD2 (6 bases). From germline, CDR1 is DFQATT and CDR2 SNEGSKA (reference sequence). V was trimmed by 0 bases and J by 8 bases, leaving 17 bases between them. The CDR3 consists of 14 residues. The CDR3 DNA is TGCAGTGCTAGAGATCTGGGGGGTTCAGAAAAGCAGTACTTC. Translated, it gives CSARDLGGSEKQYF.

Many counts were recorded for this clonotype. The chain is built from TRBV12-3 or TRBV12-4 and TRBJ2-3, with D tentatively TRBD1 or TRBD2 (5 bases each). The CDR3 consists of 16 residues. The V end lost 3 bases, the J end lost 1 base, and 14 bases lay between the germline ends. The CDR3 sequence: CASSFLAGDRTDTQYF. The CDR3 DNA reads TGTGCCAGCAGTTTTCTGGCCGGGGACCGCACAGATACGCAGTATTTT.

For the CDR3, the DNA is TGTGCCAGCAGTCCCCAGGAGTCCTATGGCTACACCTTC. Translation: CASSPQESYGYTF. V usage is TRBV6-6 and J usage is TRBJ1-2; no definite D call. The CDR3 extends over 13 amino acids. Germline-derived CDR1 and CDR2 are MNHNY and SVGAGI (reference sequence). V was shortened by 5 bases and J by 4 bases, with 11 bases between the two germline ends.

The CDR3 nucleotides read TGTGCCAGCAGCCCAGGGTGGGACCGCAATCAGCCCCAGCATTTT. Protein sequence: CASSPGWDRNQPQHF. The chain has TRBV7-6 and TRBJ1-5; a possible D gene is TRBD1 (5 bases). Trimming cost V 5 bases and J 2 bases, with 13 bases left between them. CDR1 and CDR2 from the germline V gene are SGHVS and FNYEAQ. CDR3 length: 15 amino acids.

This clonotype occurred a few times. Here the CDR3 DNA reads TGTGCTAGTGGGCTCGGGACAGAAAACATTCAGTACTTC. Translation: CASGLGTENIQYF. The V call is TRBV12-5, the J call TRBJ2-4, with TRBD1 matching over 7 bases. V dropped 6 bases and J dropped 5; count of bases not matched to a gene: 4. Germline values: CDR1 LGHNT, CDR2 FRNRAP. The CDR3 runs to 13 residues.

The genes are TRBV28 and TRBJ2-7, with D possibly being TRBD1 or TRBD2 (5 bases each). V was trimmed by 2 bases and J by 6 bases, leaving 14 bases between them. There are 14 residues in the CDR3. Germline V lookup: CDR1 MDHEN, CDR2 SYDVKM. CDR3 residues: CASSLRAGRGEQYF. CDR3 nucleotide sequence: TGTGCCAGCAGTTTACGGGCAGGGAGAGGCGAGCAGTACTTC.

This clonotype has just a few counts. V usage is TRBV6-2 or TRBV6-3 and J usage is TRBJ2-4, with 7 bases aligning to TRBD1. This CDR3 has 12 amino acids. V lost 6 bases, J lost 14 bases, and 10 bases stayed unmatched. Per germline, CDR1 MNHEY and CDR2 SVGEGT. In DNA, the CDR3 is TGTGCCAGCAGGGAATCGGACAGGTCGGAGTACTTC. It encodes CASRESDRSEYF.